The 8 T cell receptor beta chains below were found in one sample sequenced in a study of blood T cell repertoires in COVID-19. Generated by immunoSEQ multiplex PCR, the TCRdb table keeps only in-frame clones and is missing some. The table shows 240,000 or so clones, with roughly four fifths occurring only once. Sequences were obtained from peripheral blood. These receptors came from a woman of 80 years or more with acute or convalescent COVID-19.

The chain links TRBV6-1 to TRBJ1-5, with 9 bases fitting TRBD1. The germline V gene encodes CDR1 MNHNS and CDR2 SASEGT. This CDR3 is 17 amino acids long. J gave up 5 bases and V 3 bases, and 11 bases lay outside the gene matches. The CDR3 region is CASSDPNSGQGYQPQHF. CDR3 coding DNA: TGTGCCAGCAGTGATCCGAACTCGGGACAGGGATATCAGCCCCAGCATTTT.

This chain uses TRBV6-1 with TRBJ1-2; D unresolved. This CDR3 is 13 amino acids long. Germline V gene lookup returns CDR1 MNHNS and CDR2 SASEGT. The V gene lost 2 bases and the J gene lost 7 bases, with 11 bases spanning the gap. CDR3 in amino acids: CASSERQDRGYTF. The CDR3 region has the DNA TGTGCCAGCAGTGAAAGGCAGGATCGTGGCTACACCTTC.

CDR3 sequence: CASSLGHRGSEQYF. CDR3 sequence (DNA): TGTGCCAGCAGCTTAGGTCACAGGGGGAGTGAGCAGTACTTC. The genes are TRBV7-2 and TRBJ2-7, with 8 bases identical to TRBD1. Germline trimming cut 1 base from V and 7 bases from J; bases unmatched to any gene: 6. The CDR3 length is 14 residues. Looked up from germline, CDR1 is SGHTA and CDR2 is FQGNSA.

V is TRBV3-1 (or the pseudogene TRBV3-2) and J is TRBJ1-1; the match to TRBD1 covers 8 bases. The CDR3 has 16 amino acids. Germline trimming cut 4 bases from V and 11 bases from J; bases unmatched to any gene: 18. In germline, CDR1 is LGHDT, CDR2 YNNKEL (reference sequence). The CDR3 sequence is CASSPGTGTLGVRAFF. The CDR3 coding sequence is TGTGCCAGCAGCCCGGGGACAGGAACCCTTGGAGTGCGCGCTTTCTTT.

This clone was counted only a few times. This chain links TRBV10-3 with TRBJ2-3, with 8 bases identical to TRBD2. J was trimmed by 3 bases and V by 6 bases; bases with no gene match: 2. The CDR3 runs to 13 residues. Germline V CDR1 and CDR2: ENHRY, SYGVKD. Written as DNA, the CDR3 is TGTGCCATCAGCGGGGGGGCGACAGATACGCAGTATTTT. Encoded protein: CAISGGATDTQYF.

This sequence joins TRBV5-1 and TRBJ1-6; 8 bases map to TRBD1. CDR1 and CDR2 (germline): SGHRS, YFSETQ. J was trimmed by 10 bases and V by 1 base; bases with no gene match: 1. The CDR3 covers 13 residues. CDR3 amino acids: CASSLRQGSPLHF. The CDR3 coding sequence is TGCGCCAGCAGCTTGCGACAGGGGTCACCCCTCCACTTT.

V usage is TRBV28 and J usage is TRBJ2-5, with TRBD1 matching 9 bases. The CDR3 is made up of 15 amino acids. CDR1 and CDR2 from the germline V gene are MDHEN and SYDVKM. The J segment lost 4 bases and the V segment lost 7 bases, leaving 10 bases of the junction unmatched. In nucleotides, the CDR3 is TGTGCCAGCATAGAACCCGGGACAGGGATAGAGACCCAGTACTTC. This encodes CASIEPGTGIETQYF.

The J gene is TRBJ1-5, the V gene TRBV2; weak D call: TRBD1 (5 bases). CDR1 SNHLY and CDR2 FYNNEI come from the germline V gene. V was pared by 4 bases and J by 7 bases, with 20 bases between. The CDR3 runs to 16 residues. The CDR3: CASSAQTIGGWQPQHF. The CDR3 nucleotides are TGTGCCAGCAGTGCCCAAACAATCGGGGGATGGCAGCCCCAGCATTTT.